Listed below are T cell receptor beta chains from one sample, sequenced in a study of shared clonotypes between healthy human individuals. The table came from immunoSEQ multiplex PCR; TCRdb's copy has only in-frame clones and leaves some out. This sample has a few million clones; around 90% occur once, and the top ten carry roughly 0.13%. Sequencing used naive CD4+ T cells sorted from blood. These receptors came from a man aged 18 to 35 in good health. Each CDR3 is given without its conserved first and last residue. A D gene is named only where the DNA matches it firmly. Rows give clone size only sometimes, using once, few, many, or a class for an expanded clone.

cdr3_aa clone_size j_call d_call v_call
ASSPGTGHSYEQY - TRBJ2-7 TRBD1 TRBV19
ASSLRLAGGDTQY - TRBJ2-3 TRBD2 TRBV5-4
SVEEGPENPYEQY - TRBJ2-7 - TRBV29-1
ASSTGLAGGQETQY - TRBJ2-5 TRBD2 TRBV19
SVVYTRNYGYT - TRBJ1-2 - TRBV29-1
ASTKRPGPISNQPQH once TRBJ1-5 - TRBV19
ASSYDSWGVYEQY - TRBJ2-7 - TRBV6-6
ASSTGTGRSPLH - TRBJ1-6 TRBD1 TRBV6-5
ASSELRRPNIVFGTDTQY - TRBJ2-3 - TRBV6-1
ASRQGRTYEQY - TRBJ2-7 - TRBV25-1
ASSSGHHQETQY - TRBJ2-5 - TRBV4-1
SAIQGVEQF - TRBJ2-1 TRBD1 TRBV20-1
ASSLVRRTGRLNYGYT - TRBJ1-2 TRBD1 TRBV5-4
ASSRRARHDEQF - TRBJ2-1 - TRBV6-5
ASSPTSGNYEQY - TRBJ2-7 TRBD2 TRBV18
ASSFPRNRELTVGNTIY - TRBJ1-3 - TRBV7-2
ASSETGGSAYGYT - TRBJ1-2 TRBD1 TRBV6-1
ASSLEVASNEKLF - TRBJ1-4 - TRBV7-2
ASSTGGSGGNTIY - TRBJ1-3 - TRBV6-6
ASSAGTYKNIQY - TRBJ2-4 - TRBV6-1
AISVLNTIY - TRBJ1-3 - TRBV10-3
ASRERQGPDTQY - TRBJ2-3 TRBD1 TRBV6-1
ASSLGGVTDTEAF - TRBJ1-1 - TRBV5-6
ASSGTGKGTDTQY - TRBJ2-3 TRBD1 TRBV7-2
ASSYGDLVNQPQH few TRBJ1-5 - TRBV6-6
ASSPQWDPSYNEQF once TRBJ2-1 - TRBV19
ASSWGGQAVTDTQY - TRBJ2-3 - TRBV5-6
ASSFAGDKATNEKLF - TRBJ1-4 - TRBV11-2
ASSPWTGYTDTQY - TRBJ2-3 TRBD1 TRBV11-2
ATSPGLAESSYNEQF - TRBJ2-1 TRBD2 TRBV15
ASSQGPGSSGYT - TRBJ1-2 - TRBV5-6
ASASRTTSYEQY - - - TRBV5-1
ASSEYEAATEAF - TRBJ1-1 - TRBV25-1
ASSLDPGSSYNSPLH - TRBJ1-6 - TRBV5-6
ASSLEGDTQY few TRBJ2-3 - TRBV11-2
ASSLKGEQY - TRBJ2-7 - TRBV28
ASSPGQGRDLGYEQY - TRBJ2-7 TRBD1 TRBV2
ASSLAAIKYNSPLH - TRBJ1-6 - TRBV27
ASRSNGQGKYEQY - TRBJ2-7 TRBD1 TRBV6-6
AWTASLRDTEAF - TRBJ1-1 - TRBV30
ASSPRDSRYEQY - TRBJ2-7 TRBD1 TRBV18
ASSFLPRSSTDTQY once TRBJ2-3 - TRBV11-1
ASSSRTGPYSNQPQH many TRBJ1-5 TRBD1 TRBV7-6
AWSPSGNTIY - TRBJ1-3 - TRBV30
ASSLVGQGWAYEQY - TRBJ2-7 - TRBV5-4